The present TCR beta chain was sequenced within a study of post-analysis software for immune sequencing data. Background on the study: The disease courses covered relapsing-remitting, secondary progressive and progressive-relapsing multiple sclerosis. Whole-study results and caveats: Samples from one preparation batch, clustered by F measure, grouped strongly together. Controls had significantly higher normalized Chao1 diversity than multiple sclerosis patients. Five TRBV segments appeared more often in patients than in controls, and TRBV5-6, TRBV5-1 and TRBV20-1 were among these.

Turning to this clonotype: What it binds is unknown.

From germline, CDR1 is SEHNR and CDR2 FQNEAQ (reference sequence). V was trimmed by 0 bases and J by 4 bases, leaving 9 bases between them. CDR3 length: 14 amino acids. Included in the TCR beta cDNA libraries were unique molecular identifiers. Around 500,000 cDNA molecules were obtained from about 0.98 to 11 million T cells. TCRdb processed the PCR reads anew with MiXCR; each CDR3 protein has one entry. The table includes approximately 440,000 distinct CDR3 sequences, nearly 45% detected once. This sequence joins TRBV7-9 and TRBJ2-5; D remains ambiguous. The receptor's source is a girl aged 10-17 years with multiple sclerosis. The sequencing input was blood. CDR3 protein: CASSLARQGETQYF. CDR3 in DNA: TGTGCCAGCAGCTTAGCGCGACAAGGAGAGACCCAGTACTTC.